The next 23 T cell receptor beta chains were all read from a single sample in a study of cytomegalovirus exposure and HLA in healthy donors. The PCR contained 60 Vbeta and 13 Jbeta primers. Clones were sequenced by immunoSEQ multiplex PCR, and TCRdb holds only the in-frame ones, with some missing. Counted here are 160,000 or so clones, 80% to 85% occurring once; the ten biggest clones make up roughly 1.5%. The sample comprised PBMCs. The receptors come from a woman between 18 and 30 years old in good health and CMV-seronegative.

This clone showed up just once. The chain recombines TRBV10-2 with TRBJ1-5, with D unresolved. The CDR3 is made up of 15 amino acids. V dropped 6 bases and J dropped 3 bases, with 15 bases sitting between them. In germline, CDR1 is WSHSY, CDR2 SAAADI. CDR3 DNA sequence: TGCGCCAGCAGCACTAGAATGCGGGACAATCAGCCCCAGCATTTT. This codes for CASSTRMRDNQPQHF.

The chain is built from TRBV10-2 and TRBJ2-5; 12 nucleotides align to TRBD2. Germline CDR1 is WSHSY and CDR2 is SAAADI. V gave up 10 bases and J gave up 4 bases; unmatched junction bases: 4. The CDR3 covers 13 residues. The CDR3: CATLLAGGETQYF. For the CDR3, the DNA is TGCGCCACCTTACTAGCGGGGGGAGAGACCCAGTACTTC.

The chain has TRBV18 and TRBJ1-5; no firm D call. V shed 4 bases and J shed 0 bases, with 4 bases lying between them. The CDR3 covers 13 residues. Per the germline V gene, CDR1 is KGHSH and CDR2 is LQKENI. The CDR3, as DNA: TGTGCCAGCTCACAATATAGCAATCAGCCCCAGCATTTT. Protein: CASSQYSNQPQHF.

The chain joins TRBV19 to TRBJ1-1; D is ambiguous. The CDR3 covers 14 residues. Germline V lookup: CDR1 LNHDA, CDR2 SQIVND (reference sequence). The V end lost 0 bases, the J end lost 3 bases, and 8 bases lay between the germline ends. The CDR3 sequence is CASSIEARYTEAFF. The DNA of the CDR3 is TGTGCCAGTAGTATAGAGGCACGATACACTGAAGCTTTCTTT.

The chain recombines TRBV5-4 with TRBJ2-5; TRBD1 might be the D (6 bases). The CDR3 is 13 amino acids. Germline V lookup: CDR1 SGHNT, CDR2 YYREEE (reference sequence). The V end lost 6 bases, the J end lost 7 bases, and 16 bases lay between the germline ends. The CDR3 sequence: CASTTDSLGTQYF. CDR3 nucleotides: TGTGCCAGCACCACGGACAGTTTAGGGACCCAGTACTTC.

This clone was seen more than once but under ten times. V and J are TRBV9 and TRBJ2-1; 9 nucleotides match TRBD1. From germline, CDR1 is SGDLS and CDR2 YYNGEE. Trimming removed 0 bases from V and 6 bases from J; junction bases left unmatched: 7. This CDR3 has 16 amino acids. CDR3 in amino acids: CASSVALGQGFNEQFF. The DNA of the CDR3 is TGTGCCAGCAGCGTAGCTTTGGGACAGGGCTTCAATGAGCAGTTCTTC.

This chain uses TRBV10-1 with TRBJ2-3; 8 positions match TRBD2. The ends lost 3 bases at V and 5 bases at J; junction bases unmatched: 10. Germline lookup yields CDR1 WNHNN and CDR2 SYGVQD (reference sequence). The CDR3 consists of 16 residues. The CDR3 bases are TGCGCCAGCAGTGACCTCTCCAGCGGGGGAAAAGATACGCAGTATTTT. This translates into CASSDLSSGGKDTQYF.

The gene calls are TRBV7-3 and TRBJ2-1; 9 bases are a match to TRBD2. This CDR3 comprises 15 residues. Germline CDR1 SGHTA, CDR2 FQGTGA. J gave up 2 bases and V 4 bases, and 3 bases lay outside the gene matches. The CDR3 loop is CASSSGLAPYNEQFF. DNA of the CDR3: TGTGCCAGCAGCTCCGGACTAGCGCCCTACAATGAGCAGTTCTTC.

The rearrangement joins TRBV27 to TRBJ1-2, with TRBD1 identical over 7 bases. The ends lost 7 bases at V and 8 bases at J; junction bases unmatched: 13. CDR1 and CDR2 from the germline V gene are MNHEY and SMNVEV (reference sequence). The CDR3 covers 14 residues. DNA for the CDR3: TGTGCCAGCACCGATTTGACAGGGATCGGCGGCTACACCTTC. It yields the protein CASTDLTGIGGYTF.

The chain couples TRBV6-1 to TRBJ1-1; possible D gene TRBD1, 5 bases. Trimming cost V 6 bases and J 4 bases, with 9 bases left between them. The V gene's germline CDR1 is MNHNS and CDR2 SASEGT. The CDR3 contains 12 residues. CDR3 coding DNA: TGTGCCAGCAGATTAGGGGTCACTGAAGCTTTCTTT. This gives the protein CASRLGVTEAFF.

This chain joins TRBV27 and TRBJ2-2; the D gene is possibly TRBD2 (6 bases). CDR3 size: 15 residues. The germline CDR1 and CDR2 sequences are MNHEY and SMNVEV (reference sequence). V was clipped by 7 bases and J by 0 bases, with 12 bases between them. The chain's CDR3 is CASTSAGPNTGELFF. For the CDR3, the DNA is TGTGCCAGCACTTCGGCGGGGCCGAACACCGGGGAGCTGTTTTTT.

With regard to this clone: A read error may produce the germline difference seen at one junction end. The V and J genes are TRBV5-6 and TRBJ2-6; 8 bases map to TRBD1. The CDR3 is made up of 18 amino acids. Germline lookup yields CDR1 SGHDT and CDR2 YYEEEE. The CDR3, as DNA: TGTGCCAGCAGCCCCTGGACAGGGACCGTCTCTGGGGCCAACGGCCTGACTTTC. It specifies CASSPWTGTVSGANGLTF.

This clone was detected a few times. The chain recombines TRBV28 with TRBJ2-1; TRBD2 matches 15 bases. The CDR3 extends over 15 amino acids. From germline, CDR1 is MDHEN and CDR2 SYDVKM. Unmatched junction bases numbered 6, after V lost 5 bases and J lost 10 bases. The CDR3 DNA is TGTGCCAGCAGTCGGGGGACTAGCGGGGGGCCAGAGCAGTTCTTC. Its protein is CASSRGTSGGPEQFF.

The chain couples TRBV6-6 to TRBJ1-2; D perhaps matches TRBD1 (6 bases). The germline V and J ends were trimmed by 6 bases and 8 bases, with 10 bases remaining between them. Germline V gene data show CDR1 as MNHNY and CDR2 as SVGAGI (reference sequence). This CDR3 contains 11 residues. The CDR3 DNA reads TGTGCCAGCAGACACAGGGAGGGCTACACCTTC. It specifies CASRHREGYTF.

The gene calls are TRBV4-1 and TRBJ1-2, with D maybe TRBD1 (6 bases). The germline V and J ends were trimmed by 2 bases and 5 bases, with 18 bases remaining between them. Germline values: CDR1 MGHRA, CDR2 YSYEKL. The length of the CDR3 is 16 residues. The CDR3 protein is CASSQPTGILSYGYTF. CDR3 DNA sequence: TGCGCCAGCAGCCAACCAACAGGGATCCTATCGTATGGCTACACCTTC.

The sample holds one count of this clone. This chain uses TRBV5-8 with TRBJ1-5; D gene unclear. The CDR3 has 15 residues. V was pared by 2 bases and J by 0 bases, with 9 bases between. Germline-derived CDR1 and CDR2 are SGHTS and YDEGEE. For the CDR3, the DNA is TGTGCCAGCAGCTTTGGCGGTTCTAGCAATCAGCCCCAGCATTTT. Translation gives CASSFGGSSNQPQHF. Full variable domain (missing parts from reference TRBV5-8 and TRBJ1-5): EAGVTQSPTHLIKTRGQQATLRCSPISGHTSVYWYQQALGLGLQFLLWYDEGEERNRGNFPPRFSGRQFPNYSSELNVNALELEDSALYLCASSFGGSSNQPQHFGDGTRLSIL.

CDR3 bases: TGTGCCAGCAGGACTAGCACAAGCACAGATACGCAGTATTTT. Translation: CASRTSTSTDTQYF. The J gene is TRBJ2-3, the V gene TRBV2; TRBD2 agrees at 7 bases. Germline assignment: CDR1 SNHLY and CDR2 FYNNEI. V gave up 6 bases and J gave up 0 bases; unmatched junction bases: 3. CDR3 length equals 14 residues. Filled out from reference TRBV2 and TRBJ2-3, the complete variable domain reads EPEVTQTPSHQVTQMGQEVILRCVPISNHLYFYWYRQILGQKVEFLVSFYNNEISEKSEIFDDQFSVERPDGSNFTLKIRSTKLEDSAMYFCASRTSTSTDTQYFGPGTRLTVL.

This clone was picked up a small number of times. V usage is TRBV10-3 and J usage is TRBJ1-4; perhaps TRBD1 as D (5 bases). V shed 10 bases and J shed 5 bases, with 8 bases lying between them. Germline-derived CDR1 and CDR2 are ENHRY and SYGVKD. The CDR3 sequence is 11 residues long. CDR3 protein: CATQGNEKLFF. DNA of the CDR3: TGTGCCACCCAGGGAAATGAAAAACTGTTTTTT.

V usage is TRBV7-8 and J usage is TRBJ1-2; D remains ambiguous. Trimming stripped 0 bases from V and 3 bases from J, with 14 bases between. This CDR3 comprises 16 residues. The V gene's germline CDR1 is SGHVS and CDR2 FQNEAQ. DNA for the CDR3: TGTGCCAGCAGCTTAGCGCTGAGAGCGAGTGACTATGGCTACACCTTC. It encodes CASSLALRASDYGYTF. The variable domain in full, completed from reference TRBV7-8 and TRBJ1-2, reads GAGVSQSPRYKVAKRGQDVALRCDPISGHVSLFWYQQALGQGPEFLTYFQNEAQLDKSGLPSDRFFAERPEGSVSTLKIQRTQQEDSAVYLCASSLALRASDYGYTFGSGTRLTVV.

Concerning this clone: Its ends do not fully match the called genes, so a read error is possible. CDR3 sequence: CSSSLTESLNYGYTF. The CDR3 bases are TGTTCCAGCAGCTTAACGGAGAGTCTTAACTATGGCTACACCTTC. The chain employs TRBV7-9 and TRBJ1-2; no reliable D call. The germline V gene encodes CDR1 SEHNR and CDR2 FQNEAQ (reference sequence). This CDR3 comprises 15 residues. The full variable domain, with the rest looked up from reference TRBV7-9 and TRBJ1-2, is DTGVSQNPRHKITKRGQNVTFRCDPISEHNRLYWYRQTLGQGPEFLTYFQNEAQLEKSRLLSDRFSAERPKGSFSTLEIQRTEQGDSAMYLCSSSLTESLNYGYTFGSGTRLTVV.

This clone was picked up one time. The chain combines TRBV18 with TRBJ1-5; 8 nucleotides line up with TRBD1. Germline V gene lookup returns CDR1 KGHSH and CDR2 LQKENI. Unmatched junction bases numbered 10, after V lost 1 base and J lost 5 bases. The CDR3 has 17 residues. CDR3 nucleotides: TGTGCCAGCTCACCACTGGGGACAGGCCTGGCGGATCAGCCCCAGCATTTT. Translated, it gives CASSPLGTGLADQPQHF.

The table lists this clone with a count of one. CDR3: CASSQERGFGNQPQHF. Here the CDR3 DNA reads TGCGCCAGCAGCCAAGAAAGGGGTTTTGGCAATCAGCCCCAGCATTTT. The chain recombines TRBV4-1 with TRBJ1-5; tentatively, D is TRBD1 (5 bases). Trimming cost V 0 bases and J 2 bases, with 11 bases left between them. Germline values: CDR1 MGHRA, CDR2 YSYEKL. The CDR3 spans 16 residues.

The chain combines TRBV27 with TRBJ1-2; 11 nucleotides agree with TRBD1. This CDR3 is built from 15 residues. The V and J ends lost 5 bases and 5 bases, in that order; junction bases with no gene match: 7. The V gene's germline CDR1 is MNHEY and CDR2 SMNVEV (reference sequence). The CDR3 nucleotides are TGTGCCAGCAGTGGAGGGACAGGGGGGCGATATGGCTACACCTTC. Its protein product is CASSGGTGGRYGYTF.